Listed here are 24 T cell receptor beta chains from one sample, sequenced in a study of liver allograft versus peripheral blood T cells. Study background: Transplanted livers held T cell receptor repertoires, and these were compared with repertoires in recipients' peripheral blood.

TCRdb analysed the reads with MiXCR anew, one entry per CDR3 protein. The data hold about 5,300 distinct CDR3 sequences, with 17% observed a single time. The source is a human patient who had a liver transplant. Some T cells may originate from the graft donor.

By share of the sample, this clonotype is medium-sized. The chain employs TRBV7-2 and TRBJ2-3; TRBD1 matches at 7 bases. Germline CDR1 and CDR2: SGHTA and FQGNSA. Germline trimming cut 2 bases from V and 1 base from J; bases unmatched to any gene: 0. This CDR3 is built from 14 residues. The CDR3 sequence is CASSLRGRTDTQYF. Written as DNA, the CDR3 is TGTGCCAGCAGCTTAAGGGGGCGCACAGATACGCAGTATTTT.

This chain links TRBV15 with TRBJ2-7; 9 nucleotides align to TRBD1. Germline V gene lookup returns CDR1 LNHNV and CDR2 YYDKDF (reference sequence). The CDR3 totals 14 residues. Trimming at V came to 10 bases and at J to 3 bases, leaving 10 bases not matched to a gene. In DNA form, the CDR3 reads TGTGCCAGGAAATCCGGGACAGGGTTCTACGAGCAGTACTTC. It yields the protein CARKSGTGFYEQYF.

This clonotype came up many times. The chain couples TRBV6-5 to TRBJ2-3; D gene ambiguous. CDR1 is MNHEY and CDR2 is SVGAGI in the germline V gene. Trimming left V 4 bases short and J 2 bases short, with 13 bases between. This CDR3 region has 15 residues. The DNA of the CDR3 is TGTGCCAGCAGTTCTGGACGGTATAACACAGATACGCAGTATTTT. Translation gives CASSSGRYNTDTQYF.

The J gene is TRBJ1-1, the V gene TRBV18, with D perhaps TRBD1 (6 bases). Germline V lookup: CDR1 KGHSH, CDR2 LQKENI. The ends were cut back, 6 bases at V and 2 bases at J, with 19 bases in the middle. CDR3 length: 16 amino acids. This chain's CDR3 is CASSPRGVTLNTEAFF. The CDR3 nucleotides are TGTGCCAGCTCTCCTAGGGGGGTCACGCTTAACACTGAAGCTTTCTTT. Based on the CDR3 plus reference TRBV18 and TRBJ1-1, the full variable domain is NAGVMQNPRHLVRRRGQEARLRCSPMKGHSHVYWYRQLPEEGLKFMVYLQKENIIDESGMPKERFSAEFPKEGPSILRIQQVVRGDSAAYFCASSPRGVTLNTEAFFGQGTRLTVV.

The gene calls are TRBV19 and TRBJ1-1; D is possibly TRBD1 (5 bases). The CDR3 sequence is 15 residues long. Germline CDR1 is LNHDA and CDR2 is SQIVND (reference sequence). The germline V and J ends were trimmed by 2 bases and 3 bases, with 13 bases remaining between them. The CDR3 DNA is TGTGCCAGTAGTATACGGTGGCAGGGAGACACTGAAGCTTTCTTT. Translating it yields CASSIRWQGDTEAFF.

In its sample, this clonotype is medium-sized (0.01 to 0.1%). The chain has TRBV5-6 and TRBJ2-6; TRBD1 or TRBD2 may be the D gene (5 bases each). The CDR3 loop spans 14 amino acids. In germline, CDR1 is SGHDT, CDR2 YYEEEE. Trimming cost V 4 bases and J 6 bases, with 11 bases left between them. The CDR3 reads CASSPYGTANVLTF. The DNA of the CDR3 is TGTGCCAGCAGCCCTTACGGGACGGCCAACGTCCTGACTTTC.

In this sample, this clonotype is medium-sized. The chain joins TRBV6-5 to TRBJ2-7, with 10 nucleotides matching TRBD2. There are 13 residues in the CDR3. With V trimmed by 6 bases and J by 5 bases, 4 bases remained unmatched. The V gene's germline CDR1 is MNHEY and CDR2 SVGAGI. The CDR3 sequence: CASRLAGEHEQYF. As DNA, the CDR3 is TGTGCCAGCAGGCTAGCGGGAGAGCACGAGCAGTACTTC.

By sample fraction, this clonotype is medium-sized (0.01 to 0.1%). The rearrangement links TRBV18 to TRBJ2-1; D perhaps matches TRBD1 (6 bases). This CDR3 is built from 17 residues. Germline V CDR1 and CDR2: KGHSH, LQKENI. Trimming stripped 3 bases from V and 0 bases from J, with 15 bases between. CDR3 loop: CASSPDAGEISYNEQFF. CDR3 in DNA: TGTGCCAGCTCACCGGATGCAGGGGAAATCTCCTACAATGAGCAGTTCTTC. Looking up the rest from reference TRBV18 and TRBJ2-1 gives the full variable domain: NAGVMQNPRHLVRRRGQEARLRCSPMKGHSHVYWYRQLPEEGLKFMVYLQKENIIDESGMPKERFSAEFPKEGPSILRIQQVVRGDSAAYFCASSPDAGEISYNEQFFGPGTRLTVL.

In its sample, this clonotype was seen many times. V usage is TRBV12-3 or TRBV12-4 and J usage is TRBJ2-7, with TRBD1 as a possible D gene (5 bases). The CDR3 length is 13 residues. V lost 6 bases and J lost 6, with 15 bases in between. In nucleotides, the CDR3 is TGTGCCAGCAGACATCAGGGCTCGGGCGAGCAGTACTTC. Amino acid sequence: CASRHQGSGEQYF.

Here the CDR3 reads CASAIGTSKNIQYF. The CDR3 bases are TGTGCCAGCGCGATTGGGACTTCCAAAAACATTCAGTACTTC. The genes are TRBV28 and TRBJ2-4; weak D call: TRBD2 (6 bases). Germline CDR1 and CDR2: MDHEN and SYDVKM. The length of the CDR3 is 14 residues. V lost 8 bases and J 2 bases, leaving 13 bases between the germline ends. The whole variable domain, remainder taken from reference TRBV28 and TRBJ2-4, is DVKVTQSSRYLVKRTGEKVFLECVQDMDHENMFWYRQDPGLGLRLIYFSYDVKMKEKGDIPEGYSVSREKKERFSLILESASTNQTSMYLCASAIGTSKNIQYFGAGTRLSVL.

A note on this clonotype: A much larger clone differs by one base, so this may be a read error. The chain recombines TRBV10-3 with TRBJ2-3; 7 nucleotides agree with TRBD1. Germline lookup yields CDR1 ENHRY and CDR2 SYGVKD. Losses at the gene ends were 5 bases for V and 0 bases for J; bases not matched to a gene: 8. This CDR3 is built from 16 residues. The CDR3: CAISYRDRTSTDTQYF. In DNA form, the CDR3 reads TGTGCCATCAGTTATAGGGACAGAACTAGCACAGATACGCAGTATTTT.

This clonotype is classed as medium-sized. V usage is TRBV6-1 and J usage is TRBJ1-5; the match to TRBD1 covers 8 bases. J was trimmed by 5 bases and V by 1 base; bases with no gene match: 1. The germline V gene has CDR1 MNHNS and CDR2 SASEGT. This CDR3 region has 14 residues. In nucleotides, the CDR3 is TGTGCCAGCAGTGAAGTACAGGGGGATCAGCCCCAGCATTTT. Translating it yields CASSEVQGDQPQHF.

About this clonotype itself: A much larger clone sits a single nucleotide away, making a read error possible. The CDR3 region is CTSSNEGLTYEEQYF. CDR3 DNA: TGTACCAGCAGTAATGAGGGACTGACCTACGAAGAGCAGTACTTC. This sequence joins TRBV6-6 and TRBJ2-7; D perhaps matches TRBD2 (6 bases). CDR3 length: 15 amino acids. Germline-derived CDR1 and CDR2 are MNHNY and SVGAGI (reference sequence).

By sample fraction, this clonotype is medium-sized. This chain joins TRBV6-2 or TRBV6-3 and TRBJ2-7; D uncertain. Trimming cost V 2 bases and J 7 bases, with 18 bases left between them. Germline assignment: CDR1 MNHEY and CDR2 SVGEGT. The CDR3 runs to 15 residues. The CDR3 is CASSYGQAIGWEQYF. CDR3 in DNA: TGTGCCAGCAGTTACGGGCAAGCCATAGGGTGGGAGCAGTACTTC.

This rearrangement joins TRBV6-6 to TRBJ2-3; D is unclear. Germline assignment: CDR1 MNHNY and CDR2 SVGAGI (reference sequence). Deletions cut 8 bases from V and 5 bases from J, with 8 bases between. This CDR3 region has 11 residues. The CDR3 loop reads CASSVLDTQYF. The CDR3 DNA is TGTGCCAGCTCCGTCCTAGATACGCAGTATTTT.

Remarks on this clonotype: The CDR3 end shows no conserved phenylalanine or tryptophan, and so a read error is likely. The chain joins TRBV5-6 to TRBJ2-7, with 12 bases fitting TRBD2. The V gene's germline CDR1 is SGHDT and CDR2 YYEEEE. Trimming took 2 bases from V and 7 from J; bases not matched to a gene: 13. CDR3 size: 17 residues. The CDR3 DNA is TGTGCCAGCAGCTTTCTTCTAGCGGGGGGGCTAGCTGGTGAGCAGTACTAC. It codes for CASSFLLAGGLAGEQYY.

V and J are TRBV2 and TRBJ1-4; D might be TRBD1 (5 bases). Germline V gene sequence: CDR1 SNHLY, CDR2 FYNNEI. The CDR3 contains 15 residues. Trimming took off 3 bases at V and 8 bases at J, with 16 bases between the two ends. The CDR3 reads CASSDQGPGFEKLFF. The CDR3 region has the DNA TGTGCCAGCAGTGACCAGGGCCCGGGGTTCGAAAAACTGTTTTTT.

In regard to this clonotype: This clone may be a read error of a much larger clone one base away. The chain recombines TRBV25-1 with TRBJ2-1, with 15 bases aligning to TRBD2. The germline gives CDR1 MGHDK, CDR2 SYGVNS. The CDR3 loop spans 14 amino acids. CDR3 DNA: TGTACCAGCCGGACTAGCGGGAGGGTCGATGAGCAGTTCTTC. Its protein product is CTSRTSGRVDEQFF.

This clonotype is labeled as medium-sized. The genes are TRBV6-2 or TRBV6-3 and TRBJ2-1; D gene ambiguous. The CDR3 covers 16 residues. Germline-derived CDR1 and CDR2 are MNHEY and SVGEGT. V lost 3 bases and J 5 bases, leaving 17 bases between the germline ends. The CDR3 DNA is TGTGCCAGCAGTTATCATGGGTCCAGGCTTCACAATGAGCAGTTCTTC. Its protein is CASSYHGSRLHNEQFF.

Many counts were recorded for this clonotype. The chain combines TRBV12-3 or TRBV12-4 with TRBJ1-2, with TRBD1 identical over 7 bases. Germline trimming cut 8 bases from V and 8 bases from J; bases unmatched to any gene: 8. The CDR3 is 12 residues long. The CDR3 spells CASGTAPGGYTF. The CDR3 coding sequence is TGTGCCAGCGGGACAGCTCCGGGCGGCTACACCTTC.

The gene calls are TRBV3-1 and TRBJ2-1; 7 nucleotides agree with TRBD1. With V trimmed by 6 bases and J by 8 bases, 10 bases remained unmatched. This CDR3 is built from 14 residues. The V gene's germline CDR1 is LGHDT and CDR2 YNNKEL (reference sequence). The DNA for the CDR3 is TGTGCCAGCAGAAAAGGGGGCGCGTCGGATGAGCAGTTCTTC. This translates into CASRKGGASDEQFF.

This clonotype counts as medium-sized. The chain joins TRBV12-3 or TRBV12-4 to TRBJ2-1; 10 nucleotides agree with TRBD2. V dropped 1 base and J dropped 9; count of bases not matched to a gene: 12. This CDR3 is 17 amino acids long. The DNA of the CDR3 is TGTGCCAGCAGTTTAGAGGACCGATTAGCGGGAGGACTTGAGCAGTTCTTC. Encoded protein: CASSLEDRLAGGLEQFF.

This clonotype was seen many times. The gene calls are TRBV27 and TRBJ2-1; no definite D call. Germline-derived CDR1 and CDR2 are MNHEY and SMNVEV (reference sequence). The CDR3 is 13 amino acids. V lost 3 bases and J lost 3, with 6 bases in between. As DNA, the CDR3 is TGTGCCAGCAGTTTGTACAGCTACAATGAGCAGTTCTTC. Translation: CASSLYSYNEQFF.

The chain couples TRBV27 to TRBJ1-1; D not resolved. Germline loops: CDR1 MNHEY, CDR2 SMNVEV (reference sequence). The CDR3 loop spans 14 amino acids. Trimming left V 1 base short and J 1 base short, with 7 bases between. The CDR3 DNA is TGTGCCAGCAGTTTATTACACCAGAACACTGAAGCTTTCTTT. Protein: CASSLLHQNTEAFF.